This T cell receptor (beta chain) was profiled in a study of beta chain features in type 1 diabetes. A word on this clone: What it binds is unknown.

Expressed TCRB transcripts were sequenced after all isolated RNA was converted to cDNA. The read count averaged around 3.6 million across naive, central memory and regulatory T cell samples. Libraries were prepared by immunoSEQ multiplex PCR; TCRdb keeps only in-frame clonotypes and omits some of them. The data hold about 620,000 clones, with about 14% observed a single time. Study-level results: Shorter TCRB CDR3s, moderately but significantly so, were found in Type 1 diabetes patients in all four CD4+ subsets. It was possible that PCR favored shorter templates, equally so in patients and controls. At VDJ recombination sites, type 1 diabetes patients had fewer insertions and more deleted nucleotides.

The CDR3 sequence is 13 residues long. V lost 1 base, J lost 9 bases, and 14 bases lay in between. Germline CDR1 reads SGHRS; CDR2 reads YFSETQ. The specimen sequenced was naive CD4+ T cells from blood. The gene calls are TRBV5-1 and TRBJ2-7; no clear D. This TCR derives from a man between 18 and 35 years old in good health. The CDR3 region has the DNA TGCGCCAGCAGCTTGTTTTCAGACCGCGTGCAGTACTTC. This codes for CASSLFSDRVQYF. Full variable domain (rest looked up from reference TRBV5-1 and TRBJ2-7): KAGVTQTPRYLIKTRGQQVTLSCSPISGHRSVSWYQQTPGQGLQFLFEYFSETQRNKGNFPGRFSGRQFSNSRSEMNVSTLELGDSALYLCASSLFSDRVQYFGPGTRLTVT.